This entry concerns a single T cell receptor beta chain. Its antigen is currently unknown. The data derive from a study of T-cell memory formation after mild COVID-19. Study conclusions and caveats: Clones that contracted from day 15 to 85 were balanced CD4/CD8, while later expanders leaned CD4+.

The CDR3 consists of 13 residues. Looked up from germline, CDR1 is LNHNV and CDR2 is YYDKDF (reference sequence). Trimming removed 0 bases from V and 2 bases from J, with 1 base in between. Via MiXCR, TCRdb re-called the 5' RACE reads, giving one row per CDR3 protein. Of under 250,000 distinct CDR3 sequences in the sample, 15% to 17% were seen once. The chain uses TRBV15 and TRBJ2-2; D is ambiguous. The sequencing sample was made of PBMCs or a T cell subset sorted from them (not recorded which). The sequence came from an adult woman who had mild COVID-19 (a few samples of this study predate the infection). Cell type and time point are not known. The chain's CDR3 is CATSRDNTGELFF. The CDR3 region has the DNA TGTGCCACCAGCAGAGACAACACCGGGGAGCTGTTTTTT. Full variable domain (missing parts from reference TRBV15 and TRBJ2-2): DAMVIQNPRYQVTQFGKPVTLSCSQTLNHNVMYWYQQKSSQAPKLLFHYYDKDFNNEADTPDNFQSRRPNTSFCFLDIRSPGLGDTAMYLCATSRDNTGELFFGEGSRLTVL.